The source of this TCR beta chain is a study of T cells expressing NK-cell markers. Study results and caveats: Of the CD8+ T cells in six or seven donors, about 1.0-8% belonged to dominant NKG2C+ clonotypes. Expanded NKG2C+ T cell clones had unclear HCMV specificity.

Note on this clonotype: What it binds is not known.

Germline V CDR1 and CDR2: MNHNY, SVGAGI (reference sequence). The CDR3 is made up of 15 amino acids. TCRdb re-called the 5' RACE reads and gives one entry per CDR3 protein, without DNA. This sample's table reports fewer than 550,000 distinct CDR3 sequences. This rearrangement joins TRBV6-6 to TRBJ2-3; lacking DNA, the TRBD1 call made by TCRdb goes unchecked. The sample comprised blood T cells: a sorted CD56 or NKG2C T cell subset, CD4+ or CD8+ T cells, or bulk PBMC T cells (not recorded which). The sequence came from a woman aged 50 to 65 in good health. The CDR3 reads CASSYGRRHTDTQYF.